This T cell receptor beta chain was captured by sequencing in a study of T cells in Graves' hyperthyroidism and ophthalmopathy. Germline values: CDR1 GTSNPN, CDR2 SVGIG (reference sequence). The CDR3 consists of 16 residues. V was trimmed by 0 bases and J by 3 bases, leaving 17 bases between them. It was uncontrolled infection, other autoimmune disease, pregnancy or lactation that excluded patients. This clonotype has just a few counts. What it binds is unknown. Study outcomes and limitations: The model forecast ophthalmopathy, anticipating it by a median around 6.5 months before onset.

The investigators amplified TCR beta CDR3 regions from RNA transcripts. Primed by the HTBI set, a first-round RT-PCR was run on the TCR CDR3. TCRdb re-derived calls from the multiplex PCR reads in MiXCR, one entry per CDR3 protein. The repertoire holds roughly 570,000 distinct CDR3 sequences, with approximately 15% as singletons. The V gene is TRBV30, the J gene TRBJ1-1; TRBD1 might be the D (6 bases). The sequencing input was blood. The sequence came from a woman aged 25 to 39 with Graves' hyperthyroidism. This chain's CDR3 is CAWSVGGKVFDTEAFF. CDR3 bases: TGTGCCTGGAGTGTAGGGGGGAAAGTTTTTGACACTGAAGCTTTCTTT.